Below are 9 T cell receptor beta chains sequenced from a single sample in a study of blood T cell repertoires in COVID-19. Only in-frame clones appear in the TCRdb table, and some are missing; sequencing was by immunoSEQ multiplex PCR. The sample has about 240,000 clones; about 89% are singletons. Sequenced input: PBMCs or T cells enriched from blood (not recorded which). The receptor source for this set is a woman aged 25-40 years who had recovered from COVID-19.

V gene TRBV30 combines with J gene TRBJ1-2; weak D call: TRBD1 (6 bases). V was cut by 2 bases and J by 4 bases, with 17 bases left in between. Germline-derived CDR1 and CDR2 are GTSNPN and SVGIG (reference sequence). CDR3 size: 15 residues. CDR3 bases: TGTGCCTGGAGTCAACAGGGATCAGCACCCTATGGCTACACCTTC. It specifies CAWSQQGSAPYGYTF.

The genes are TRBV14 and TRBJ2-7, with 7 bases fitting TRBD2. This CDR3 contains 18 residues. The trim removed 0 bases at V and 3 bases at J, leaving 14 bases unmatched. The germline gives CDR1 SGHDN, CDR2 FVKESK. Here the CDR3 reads CASSQDRERGSEIYEQYF. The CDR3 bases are TGTGCCAGCAGCCAAGATAGGGAGCGGGGATCCGAGATCTACGAGCAGTACTTC.

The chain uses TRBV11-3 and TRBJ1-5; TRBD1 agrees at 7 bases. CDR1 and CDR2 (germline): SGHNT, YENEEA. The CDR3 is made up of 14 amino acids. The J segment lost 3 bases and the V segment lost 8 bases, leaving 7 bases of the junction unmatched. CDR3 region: CASSGRGYNQPQHF. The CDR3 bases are TGTGCCAGCTCAGGCAGGGGGTACAATCAGCCCCAGCATTTT.

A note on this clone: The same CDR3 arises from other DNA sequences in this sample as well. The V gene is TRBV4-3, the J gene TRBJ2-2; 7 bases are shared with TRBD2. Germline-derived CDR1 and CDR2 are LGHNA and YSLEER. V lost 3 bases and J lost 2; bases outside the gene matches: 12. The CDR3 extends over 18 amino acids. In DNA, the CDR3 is TGCGCCAGCAGCCAGGCCGGACCCGGGACTACAAACACCGGGGAGCTGTTTTTT. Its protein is CASSQAGPGTTNTGELFF.

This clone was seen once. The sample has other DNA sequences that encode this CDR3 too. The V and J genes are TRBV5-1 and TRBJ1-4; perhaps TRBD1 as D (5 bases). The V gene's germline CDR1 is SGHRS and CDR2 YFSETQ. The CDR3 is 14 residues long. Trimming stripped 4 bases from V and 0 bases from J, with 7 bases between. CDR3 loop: CASSLTATNEKLFF. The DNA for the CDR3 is TGCGCCAGCAGCCTGACAGCAACTAATGAAAAACTGTTTTTT.

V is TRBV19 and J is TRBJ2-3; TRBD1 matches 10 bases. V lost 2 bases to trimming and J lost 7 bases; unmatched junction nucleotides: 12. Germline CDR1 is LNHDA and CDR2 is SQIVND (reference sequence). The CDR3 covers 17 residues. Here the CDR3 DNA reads TGTGCCAGTAGTATAATTAGGGGACAGGGGACAACATATACGCAGTATTTT. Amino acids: CASSIIRGQGTTYTQYF.

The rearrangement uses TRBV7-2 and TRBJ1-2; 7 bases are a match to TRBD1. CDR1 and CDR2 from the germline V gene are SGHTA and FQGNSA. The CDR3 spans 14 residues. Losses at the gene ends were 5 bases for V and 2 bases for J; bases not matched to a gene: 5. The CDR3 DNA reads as TGTGCCAGCAGCCCCTTGGGACAGAACTATGGCTACACCTTC. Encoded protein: CASSPLGQNYGYTF.

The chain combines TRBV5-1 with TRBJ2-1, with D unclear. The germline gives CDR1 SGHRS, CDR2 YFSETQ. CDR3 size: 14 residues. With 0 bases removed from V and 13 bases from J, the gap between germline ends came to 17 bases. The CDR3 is CASSLEQSLQVQFF. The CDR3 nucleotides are TGCGCCAGCAGCTTGGAACAGAGTCTCCAGGTCCAGTTCTTC.

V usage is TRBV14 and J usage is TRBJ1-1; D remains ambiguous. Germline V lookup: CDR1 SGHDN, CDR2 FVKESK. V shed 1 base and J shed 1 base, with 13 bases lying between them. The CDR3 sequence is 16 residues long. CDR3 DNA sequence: TGTGCCAGCAGCCAAGGATTTTCAAGGAGGAACACTGAAGCTTTCTTT. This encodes CASSQGFSRRNTEAFF. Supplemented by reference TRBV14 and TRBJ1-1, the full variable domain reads EAGVTQFPSHSVIEKGQTVTLRCDPISGHDNLYWYRRVMGKEIKFLLHFVKESKQDESGMPNNRFLAERTGGTYSTLKVQPAELEDSGVYFCASSQGFSRRNTEAFFGQGTRLTVV.